This entry is about one T cell receptor (beta chain). What it binds is not known. These data are taken from a study of radiation and T cells in renal cell carcinoma. Background on the study: Nephrectomy followed 15 Gy stereotactic body radiation by 4 weeks. Study-level findings and limits: Baseline intratumoral clonotype presence is unknown without pretreatment biopsies. Top tumor clonotypes rose in blood 2 weeks post-radiation, then contracted.

Time point given: baseline pretreatment blood. Stated treatment: 15 Gy SBRT to primary tumor, nephrectomy 4 weeks later. This renal cell carcinoma was of the clear cell type. Assay: immunoSEQ multiplex PCR; the TCRdb copy retains only in-frame clones and omits some. The table shows about 130,000 clones, with about 88% occurring only once. The clonotype originates from a woman in her forties or fifties with renal cell carcinoma. Specimen: blood, collected from a patient whose treatment included radiotherapy and nephrectomy.

The CDR3 DNA follows: TGTGCCAGCTCACCACCGGTACGGGGGTATAATGAGCAGTTCTTC. It encodes CASSPPVRGYNEQFF. The chain links TRBV18 to TRBJ2-1; a weak D match, TRBD2 (6 bases). This CDR3 has 15 residues. Between the trimmed V and J ends, which lost 0 bases and 7 bases, there was a span of 13 bases. Germline loops: CDR1 KGHSH, CDR2 LQKENI.